This entry concerns a single TCR beta chain. The source of the sample is a study of human T cells and chemical hapten exposure. Via MiXCR, TCRdb re-called the RACE reads, giving one row per CDR3 protein. Of tens of thousands of distinct CDR3 sequences detected, around 13% appear once; the ten largest clones hold around 5.7%. Noted time point: patch test 3, about 24 weeks after DPC sensitization. Treatment specified: therapeutic diphenylcyclopropenone sensitization with weekly scalp DPC. The clonotype originates from a woman between 50 and 59 years old with alopecia areata. Some clones in this sample may be carry-over from other donors' samples. Sequenced material: whole blood, taken in connection with sensitization to the hapten diphenylcyclopropenone (DPC).

The CDR3: CASSSKDTFYTEAFF. In DNA form, the CDR3 reads TGTGCCAGCAGCTCAAAGGACACCTTCTACACTGAAGCTTTCTTT. J is TRBJ1-1 and V is TRBV7-2; perhaps TRBD1 as D (5 bases). Trimming pared 4 bases from V and 3 bases from J, leaving 15 bases between. CDR1 is SGHTA and CDR2 is FQGNSA in the germline V gene. This CDR3 is built from 15 residues.